Each of the 5 T cell receptor beta chains below was sequenced from the same sample in a study of vaccination effects on CD4 cells after COVID-19. Their antigens remain unidentified. Sequencing followed a ViraFEST assay step that expanded antigen-specific CD4+ T cells with viral peptide pools. It was after approximately 10 days of culture that CD4+ T cells were isolated. Nucleocapsid antibodies stayed negative before and after vaccination, showing no earlier SARS-CoV-2 infection. TCRdb's copy holds only in-frame clones and misses some; the assay was immunoSEQ multiplex PCR. The sample gives tens of thousands of clones, around 70% of which show up once; under 3.5% is in the top ten. The sample consisted of CD4+ T cells from PBMCs cultured with SARS-CoV-2 spike peptides, taken before COVID-19 vaccination. The receptors were gathered from a human donor who received a COVID-19 vaccine.

The rearrangement uses TRBV5-4 and TRBJ1-1; D is possibly TRBD1 (6 bases). From germline, CDR1 is SGHNT and CDR2 YYREEE (reference sequence). The germline V and J ends were trimmed by 2 bases and 0 bases, with 11 bases remaining between them. The CDR3 is 15 residues long. The CDR3 spells CASSFADRLNTEAFF. CDR3 nucleotide sequence: TGTGCCAGCAGCTTTGCGGACAGACTGAACACTGAAGCTTTCTTT.

This clone was seen just once. The chain joins TRBV5-1 to TRBJ1-2; a possible D gene is TRBD1 (5 bases). The CDR3 extends over 16 amino acids. Trimming removed 4 bases from V and 4 bases from J, with 20 bases in between. Germline V CDR1 and CDR2: SGHRS, YFSETQ. The CDR3 sequence is CASSKQQAPEFYGYTF. The DNA for the CDR3 is TGCGCCAGCAGCAAGCAACAGGCCCCGGAATTCTATGGCTACACCTTC.

The chain recombines TRBV10-1 with TRBJ2-3; D is unresolved. This CDR3 has 12 amino acids. Trimming took off 8 bases at V and 0 bases at J, with 6 bases between the two ends. The germline V gene has CDR1 WNHNN and CDR2 SYGVQD (reference sequence). The DNA of the CDR3 is TGCGCCAGCCGGGCTAGCACAGATACGCAGTATTTT. Translation: CASRASTDTQYF.

This chain connects TRBV19 to TRBJ1-4; 7 nucleotides agree with TRBD1. The V gene end was trimmed by 2 bases and the J gene end by 8 bases; junction bases not matched to a gene: 8. CDR3 length equals 15 residues. Germline lookup yields CDR1 LNHDA and CDR2 SQIVND (reference sequence). The CDR3 region has the DNA TGTGCCAGTAGTATAAATTACAGGGGTGGCGAAAAACTGTTTTTT. It translates to CASSINYRGGEKLFF.

The chain carries TRBV2 and TRBJ1-5, with D maybe TRBD1 (6 bases). With 7 bases removed from V and 4 bases from J, the gap between germline ends came to 11 bases. Germline CDR1 reads SNHLY; CDR2 reads FYNNEI. CDR3 length: 13 residues. CDR3 residues: CASTLDRNQPQHF. The DNA of the CDR3 is TGTGCCAGCACCCTGGACAGAAATCAGCCCCAGCATTTT.